A single sample gave rise to the 21 T cell receptor beta chains below, sequenced in a study of blood T cells in healthy people across ages. Next came a second PCR, run for about 6 to 11 cycles, which used a sample-barcoded 5' primer along with a J-beta primer mix. TCRdb passed the 5' RACE reads through MiXCR, listing each CDR3 protein once. This sample has approximately 800,000 distinct CDR3 sequences; approximately 65% occur once, and the top ten carry roughly a quarter. The sample taken for sequencing was blood. These receptors all stem from a man under 40 in good health.

To note about this clonotype: A read error may produce the germline difference seen at one junction end. This sequence joins TRBV6-1 and TRBJ2-6, with TRBD1 as a possible D gene (6 bases). The CDR3 covers 16 residues. The germline CDR1 and CDR2 sequences are MNHNS and SASEGT. CDR3 bases: TGTGCTAGCAACGACAGGAGGTTTTCTGGGGCCAACGTCCTGACTTTC. Its protein product is CASNDRRFSGANVLTF.

For this clonotype: This may arise from a read error, as a much more abundant clone is one base away. The chain carries TRBV5-1 and TRBJ2-1; 10 bases are a match to TRBD1. This CDR3 spans 14 amino acids. The junction had 3 bases not matched to a gene; V was cut back by 0 bases and J by 9 bases. Germline V lookup: CDR1 SGHRS, CDR2 YFSETQ. This CDR3 is CASSLGQGASEQFF. Here the CDR3 DNA reads TGCGCCAGCAGCTTGGGACAGGGGGCCAGTGAGCAGTTCTTC.

V gene TRBV9 combines with J gene TRBJ2-1; 13 bases align to TRBD2. The junction had 6 bases not matched to a gene; V was cut back by 3 bases and J by 3 bases. The CDR3 totals 17 residues. CDR1 SGDLS and CDR2 YYNGEE come from the germline V gene. Written as DNA, the CDR3 is TGTGCCAGCAGCGGGAGCGGGACTAGCGGGATCTACAATGAGCAGTTCTTC. Amino acid sequence: CASSGSGTSGIYNEQFF.

The chain combines TRBV5-1 with TRBJ2-5; 11 bases align to TRBD2. V lost 4 bases, J lost 11 bases, and 13 bases stayed unmatched. Germline CDR1 and CDR2: SGHRS and YFSETQ. CDR3 length equals 15 residues. This CDR3 is CASSPGTSGFVEQYF. The DNA of the CDR3 is TGCGCCAGCAGCCCCGGGACTAGCGGTTTCGTGGAGCAGTACTTC.

The chain recombines TRBV11-2 with TRBJ2-3; tentatively, D is TRBD1 (5 bases). From germline, CDR1 is SGHAT and CDR2 FQNNGV. CDR3 length equals 14 residues. Trimming stripped 5 bases from V and 0 bases from J, with 9 bases between. CDR3 nucleotide sequence: TGTGCCAGCAGCAGGACATTTAGCACAGATACGCAGTATTTT. It is translated as CASSRTFSTDTQYF.

The chain recombines TRBV20-1 with TRBJ2-7; D possibly uses TRBD1 or TRBD2 (7 bases each). V shed 8 bases and J shed 2 bases, with 16 bases lying between them. The CDR3 covers 13 residues. From germline, CDR1 is DFQATT and CDR2 SNEGSKA (reference sequence). CDR3 sequence reads: CSSRGGPTYEQYF. DNA for the CDR3: TGCAGTTCCAGGGGGGGGCCCACCTACGAGCAGTACTTC.

V is TRBV20-1 and J is TRBJ1-2; 9 nucleotides match TRBD1. The CDR3 runs 16 residues. The J segment lost 7 bases and the V segment lost 0 bases, leaving 12 bases of the junction unmatched. Looked up from germline, CDR1 is DFQATT and CDR2 is SNEGSKA (reference sequence). The CDR3 loop is CSARDADRGSVSGYTF. The CDR3 DNA sequence: TGCAGTGCTAGAGATGCAGACAGGGGGTCCGTGTCTGGCTACACCTTC.

This clonotype turned up a few times. The chain uses TRBV4-2 and TRBJ2-5; TRBD2 aligns across 11 bases. Trimming cost V 3 bases and J 2 bases; bases outside gene matches: 8. In germline, CDR1 is LGHNA, CDR2 YNFKEQ. The CDR3 runs to 17 residues. CDR3 region: CASSQHLAGGPQETQYF. CDR3 coding DNA: TGTGCCAGCAGCCAGCATCTAGCGGGGGGACCACAAGAGACCCAGTACTTC.

The rearrangement uses TRBV5-6 and TRBJ1-2, with 11 bases that match TRBD1. CDR3 length: 15 residues. Germline V gives CDR1 SGHDT, CDR2 YYEEEE. J lost 4 bases, V lost 5 bases, and 7 bases had no gene match. The CDR3 protein is CASRNTGTGGYGYTF. The CDR3 DNA is TGTGCCAGCAGAAACACCGGGACAGGGGGCTATGGCTACACCTTC.

The gene calls are TRBV27 and TRBJ2-1, with unresolved D. This CDR3 is 13 amino acids long. Germline V CDR1 and CDR2: MNHEY, SMNVEV (reference sequence). The V and J ends lost 2 bases and 8 bases respectively, with 10 bases between them. In DNA, the CDR3 is TGTGCCAGCAGTTTAGTGGTTTTCGATGAGCAGTTCTTC. This codes for CASSLVVFDEQFF.

The V gene is TRBV4-3, the J gene TRBJ2-2; D is undetermined. Germline-derived CDR1 and CDR2 are LGHNA and YSLEER. Trimming removed 0 bases at V and 11 bases at J, with 13 bases between. There are 14 residues in the CDR3. The CDR3 DNA follows: TGCGCCAGCAGCCAAGATTTTCTCTGGGGAGAGCTGTTTTTT. It encodes CASSQDFLWGELFF.

The chain's CDR3 is CASTLADTGVSYEQYF. The CDR3 DNA follows: TGTGCCAGCACCCTTGCGGACACCGGGGTATCCTACGAGCAGTACTTC. The V call is TRBV7-2, the J call TRBJ2-7; D may match TRBD1 or TRBD2 (5 bases each). With 7 bases removed from V and 1 base from J, the gap between germline ends came to 20 bases. The germline V gene encodes CDR1 SGHTA and CDR2 FQGNSA. There are 16 residues in the CDR3.

The rearrangement links TRBV7-8 to TRBJ1-6; 7 bases match TRBD1. Germline trimming cut 1 base from V and 11 bases from J; bases unmatched to any gene: 11. From germline, CDR1 is SGHVS and CDR2 FQNEAQ. The CDR3 length is 16 residues. The CDR3 is CASSLVAGGQAPPLHF. CDR3 sequence (DNA): TGTGCCAGCAGCTTAGTTGCGGGTGGACAGGCTCCACCCCTCCACTTT.

This clonotype has ten or more counts. J is TRBJ2-1 and V is TRBV12-3 or TRBV12-4, with 10 positions matching TRBD2. The CDR3 totals 14 residues. V shed 3 bases, J shed 8 bases, and the junction held 4 bases outside the gene matches. DNA of the CDR3: TGTGCCAGCAGTTTGTCTAGCGGGGGCGATGAGCAGTTCTTC. This gives the protein CASSLSSGGDEQFF.

This clonotype has a handful of counts. The V call is TRBV27, the J call TRBJ2-7, with a possible D match to TRBD2 (5 bases). V was trimmed by 7 bases and J by 6 bases, leaving 22 bases between them. Per the germline V gene, CDR1 is MNHEY and CDR2 is SMNVEV (reference sequence). The CDR3 runs 15 residues. CDR3 in DNA: TGTGCCAGCACTCCCGGGAACCTTCCGAGGAGCGAGCAGTACTTC. It yields the protein CASTPGNLPRSEQYF.

This clonotype has a single count. The rearrangement links TRBV7-2 to TRBJ2-3, with TRBD2 identical over 8 bases. Germline V CDR1 and CDR2: SGHTA, FQGNSA. After removal of 5 bases from V and 0 bases from J, the junction contained 13 bases not matched to a gene. The CDR3 sequence is 18 residues long. The CDR3 sequence is CASSGKRGSSGSTDTQYF. The CDR3 coding sequence is TGTGCCAGCAGCGGGAAGCGGGGGTCCTCGGGTAGCACAGATACGCAGTATTTT.

CDR3 loop: CASSQSTSLGNSPLHF. CDR3 DNA: TGTGCCAGCAGCCAATCAACCTCCCTAGGCAATTCACCCCTCCACTTT. The genes are TRBV4-2 and TRBJ1-6; no firm D call. V was cut by 2 bases and J by 7 bases, with 15 bases left in between. CDR1 is LGHNA, CDR2 YNFKEQ, per germline. This CDR3 comprises 16 residues.

This clonotype came up a few times. The chain is built from TRBV29-1 and TRBJ2-2; D is perhaps TRBD2 (6 bases). Germline CDR1 SQVTM, CDR2 ANQGSEA. V lost 6 bases, J lost 2 bases, and 13 bases lay in between. This CDR3 spans 14 amino acids. CDR3 in amino acids: CSVGGGTNTGELFF. As DNA, the CDR3 is TGCAGCGTGGGTGGAGGGACTAACACCGGGGAGCTGTTTTTT.

In its sample, this clonotype was seen a few times. The J gene is TRBJ2-1, the V gene TRBV20-1; TRBD2 aligns across 12 bases. V dropped 0 bases and J dropped 3; count of bases not matched to a gene: 3. There are 16 residues in the CDR3. Germline CDR1 and CDR2: DFQATT and SNEGSKA (reference sequence). The DNA for the CDR3 is TGCAGTGCTAGAGATTGGACTAGCGGGGACTACAATGAGCAGTTCTTC. It is translated as CSARDWTSGDYNEQFF.

This clonotype has just one count. V and J are TRBV4-3 and TRBJ2-4; TRBD2 agrees at 7 bases. V shed 3 bases, J shed 8 bases, and the junction held 1 base outside the gene matches. The germline V gene has CDR1 LGHNA and CDR2 YSLEER. CDR3 size: 12 residues. The CDR3: CASSHTSDIQYF. DNA for the CDR3: TGCGCCAGCAGCCACACTAGCGACATTCAGTACTTC.

This clonotype was picked up a small number of times. The chain is built from TRBV7-3 and TRBJ2-3, with 9 bases matching TRBD2. Germline lookup yields CDR1 SGHTA and CDR2 FQGTGA. This CDR3 is 16 amino acids long. V shed 3 bases, J shed 4 bases, and the junction held 8 bases outside the gene matches. This chain's CDR3 is CASSFLQRGAADTQYF. The CDR3 DNA is TGTGCCAGCAGCTTTCTCCAGCGGGGGGCCGCAGATACGCAGTATTTT.